Many counts were recorded for the clone carrying this T cell receptor beta chain. The data stem from a study of tumor-infiltrating lymphocytes in oesophageal squamous cell carcinoma. TCRdb independently ran MiXCR on the PCR reads; one entry per CDR3 protein. The data contain about 21,000 distinct CDR3 sequences, around two fifths of them singletons. Per germline, CDR1 SGHTS and CDR2 YDEGEE. J gave up 2 bases and V 2 bases, and 5 bases lay outside the gene matches. This CDR3 is built from 15 residues. The sample taken for sequencing was esophageal tumor tissue. V gene TRBV5-8 combines with J gene TRBJ2-3; TRBD2 aligns across 7 bases. The TCR originated in a male donor with esophageal squamous cell carcinoma. The CDR3 DNA reads as TGTGCCAGCAGCTTAGCTAGCGGATTCACAGATACGCAGTATTTT. Its protein product is CASSLASGFTDTQYF.